The 20 T cell receptor beta chains below were found in one sample sequenced in a study of patients and donors after allogeneic stem cell transplantation. Each CDR3 protein is one row after TCRdb ran MiXCR on the RT-PCR reads. Among about 57,000 distinct CDR3 sequences, about an eighth were seen once, and the ten largest hold roughly 34%. The sequenced material came from blood, either unsorted or a sorted T cell fraction (not recorded which). The source of these receptors is a human donor who was either an allogeneic HSCT recipient or a stem cell or donor lymphocyte infusion donor (not recorded which). It is not recorded whose cells these are; they may come from a transplant donor.

This chain connects TRBV27 to TRBJ2-2, with D uncertain. Looked up from germline, CDR1 is MNHEY and CDR2 is SMNVEV (reference sequence). CDR3 length: 14 residues. The V gene lost 3 bases and the J gene lost 4 bases, with 9 bases spanning the gap. Here the CDR3 reads CASSLWGSTGELFF. CDR3 coding DNA: TGTGCCAGCAGTTTGTGGGGTAGCACCGGGGAGCTGTTTTTT.

CDR3: CASSYSKVDVLTF. Here the CDR3 DNA reads TGTGCCAGCAGTTACTCGAAGGTAGACGTCCTGACTTTC. V and J are TRBV6-5 and TRBJ2-6; D gene ambiguous. V lost 0 bases, J lost 11 bases, and 8 bases lay in between. CDR1 and CDR2 (germline): MNHEY, SVGAGI. The CDR3 runs to 13 residues.

This clonotype appeared many times. V gene TRBV12-3 or TRBV12-4 combines with J gene TRBJ1-4; 7 bases align to TRBD1. The CDR3 runs to 14 residues. V lost 7 bases and J lost 8; bases outside the gene matches: 10. The CDR3, as DNA: TGTGCCAGCACTAGGACAGGAGGACGAGAAAAACTGTTTTTT. Translating it yields CASTRTGGREKLFF.

Ten or more counts support this clonotype. The chain recombines TRBV7-2 with TRBJ2-5; 7 nucleotides agree with TRBD2. Germline CDR1 SGHTA, CDR2 FQGNSA. This CDR3 comprises 16 residues. The V segment lost 4 bases and the J segment 5 bases; nucleotides outside the gene matches: 13. For the CDR3, the DNA is TGTGCCAGCAGCTGGGACTACCTCTTGTGGTGGGAGACCCAGTACTTC. It translates to CASSWDYLLWWETQYF. Combining the CDR3 with reference TRBV7-2 and TRBJ2-5 gives the whole variable domain GAGVSQSPSNKVTEKGKDVELRCDPISGHTALYWYRQSLGQGLEFLIYFQGNSAPDKSGLPSDRFSAERTGGSVSTLTIQRTQQEDSAVYLCASSWDYLLWWETQYFGPGTRLLVL.

The sample holds a few counts of this clonotype. This chain links TRBV9 with TRBJ2-5; D is possibly TRBD2 (6 bases). Germline CDR1 and CDR2: SGDLS and YYNGEE. The V end was cut by 1 base, the J end by 5 bases, with 9 bases between. The CDR3 loop spans 13 amino acids. CDR3 protein: CASSVWGRETQYF. The CDR3 nucleotides read TGTGCCAGCAGCGTATGGGGGAGGGAGACCCAGTACTTC.

This clonotype was counted many times. The chain joins TRBV4-2 to TRBJ2-2; tentative D call: TRBD1 (5 bases). Germline loops: CDR1 LGHNA, CDR2 YNFKEQ. V shed 0 bases and J shed 4 bases, with 9 bases lying between them. The CDR3 runs 15 residues. In DNA, the CDR3 is TGTGCCAGCAGCCAAGAGGGCAGGGCCACCGGGGAGCTGTTTTTT. It specifies CASSQEGRATGELFF.

This sequence joins TRBV9 and TRBJ2-2, with TRBD1 identical over 8 bases. V lost 2 bases and J lost 6; bases outside the gene matches: 15. CDR1 SGDLS and CDR2 YYNGEE come from the germline V gene. The CDR3 is 18 amino acids. The CDR3 DNA reads as TGTGCCAGCAGCGTGATTCCCGTAGGGACAGGTCCCCCCGGGGAGCTGTTTTTT. It encodes CASSVIPVGTGPPGELFF.

This clonotype was detected a few times. J is TRBJ2-1 and V is TRBV15; 10 positions agree with TRBD2. The CDR3 has 14 amino acids. J gave up 6 bases and V 3 bases, and 2 bases lay outside the gene matches. From germline, CDR1 is LNHNV and CDR2 YYDKDF (reference sequence). The CDR3 is CATSRIAGGNEQFF. The DNA of the CDR3 is TGTGCCACCAGCAGGATAGCGGGAGGCAATGAGCAGTTCTTC.

The chain couples TRBV20-1 to TRBJ2-7, with 13 bases lining up with TRBD2. The V gene end was trimmed by 3 bases and the J gene end by 3 bases; junction bases not matched to a gene: 8. Germline CDR1 reads DFQATT; CDR2 reads SNEGSKA (reference sequence). This CDR3 comprises 16 residues. The CDR3 sequence is CSASYPGLAGLYEQYF. The CDR3 nucleotides are TGCAGTGCTAGTTACCCGGGACTAGCGGGGCTCTACGAGCAGTACTTC.

This chain joins TRBV27 and TRBJ2-5; a possible D gene is TRBD1 (6 bases). Germline V gene sequence: CDR1 MNHEY, CDR2 SMNVEV (reference sequence). The CDR3 contains 17 residues. Trimming cost V 2 bases and J 1 base, with 17 bases left between them. CDR3 in amino acids: CASSLQQGPLAQETQYF. The CDR3, as DNA: TGTGCCAGCAGTTTACAACAGGGCCCTCTGGCCCAAGAGACCCAGTACTTC.

This clonotype was seen at least ten times. The V and J genes are TRBV27 and TRBJ1-1; D not resolved. Deletions cut 4 bases from V and 5 bases from J, with 11 bases between. CDR3 length: 13 residues. CDR1 is MNHEY, CDR2 SMNVEV, per germline (reference sequence). CDR3 residues: CASSYSRVTEAFF. The CDR3, as DNA: TGTGCCAGCAGTTATAGTCGAGTTACTGAAGCTTTCTTT.

This clonotype showed up many times. The chain recombines TRBV3-1 with TRBJ2-7; D ambiguous. The CDR3 extends over 13 amino acids. Trimming pared 0 bases from V and 3 bases from J, leaving 6 bases between. CDR1 and CDR2 from the germline V gene are LGHDT and YNNKEL (reference sequence). Here the CDR3 DNA reads TGTGCCAGCAGCCAAGAGCGAGACTACGAGCAGTACTTC. Amino acids: CASSQERDYEQYF.

The sample holds many counts of this clonotype. The chain carries TRBV27 and TRBJ2-7; possibly TRBD1 for D (6 bases). This CDR3 spans 15 amino acids. Germline-derived CDR1 and CDR2 are MNHEY and SMNVEV (reference sequence). Trimming stripped 3 bases from V and 2 bases from J, with 14 bases between. CDR3: CASSLGQGLTYEQYF. CDR3 DNA sequence: TGTGCCAGCAGTTTGGGGCAGGGGTTGACCTACGAGCAGTACTTC.

The chain employs TRBV6-5 and TRBJ1-1; no clear D gene. The CDR3 contains 14 residues. Germline CDR1 MNHEY, CDR2 SVGAGI. Between the trimmed V and J ends, which lost 2 bases and 3 bases, there was a span of 10 bases. As DNA, the CDR3 is TGTGCCAGCAGTTACACAGAAAGGGACACTGAAGCTTTCTTT. Protein: CASSYTERDTEAFF.

Points on this clonotype: This may arise from a read error, as a much more abundant clone is one base away. This chain links TRBV7-9 with TRBJ2-1, with 8 positions matching TRBD1. CDR1 is SEHNR, CDR2 FQNEAQ, per germline (reference sequence). The CDR3 is made up of 13 amino acids. The CDR3 spells CTSSPWDRPLQFF. The CDR3 nucleotides read TGTACCAGCAGCCCCTGGGACAGGCCCTTGCAGTTCTTC. The variable domain in full, with the rest retrieved from reference TRBV7-9 and TRBJ2-1, is DTGVSQNPRHKITKRGQNVTFRCDPISEHNRLYWYRQTLGQGPEFLTYFQNEAQLEKSRLLSDRFSAERPKGSFSTLEIQRTEQGDSAMYLCTSSPWDRPLQFFGPGTRLTVL.

In this sample, this clonotype turned up a few times. The rearrangement links TRBV7-2 to TRBJ2-3; 8 nucleotides align to TRBD2. Germline CDR1 and CDR2: SGHTA and FQGNSA. Germline trimming cut 2 bases from V and 3 bases from J; bases unmatched to any gene: 7. The CDR3 runs 16 residues. CDR3 DNA sequence: TGTGCCAGCAGCTTAACCCCGGGACTAGGGACAGATACGCAGTATTTT. This gives the protein CASSLTPGLGTDTQYF.

A few counts support this clonotype. V and J are TRBV5-1 and TRBJ2-7; 7 bases fit TRBD1. The V and J ends lost 3 bases and 7 bases, in that order; junction bases with no gene match: 16. The CDR3 has 16 residues. Germline V gene sequence: CDR1 SGHRS, CDR2 YFSETQ. This CDR3 is CASSSGLGDSLGEQYF. The CDR3 nucleotides read TGCGCCAGCAGCTCAGGACTCGGGGACAGCCTGGGGGAGCAGTACTTC.

The rearrangement links TRBV7-6 to TRBJ2-7; D not resolved. The germline gives CDR1 SGHVS, CDR2 FNYEAQ. The ends were cut back, 2 bases at V and 3 bases at J, with 11 bases in the middle. The CDR3 has 14 amino acids. The CDR3 nucleotides are TGTGCCAGCAGCTTAAGTTGGCAGAACTACGAGCAGTACTTC. Translated, it gives CASSLSWQNYEQYF.

The chain couples TRBV12-3 or TRBV12-4 to TRBJ2-1; D not certain. V lost 6 bases and J lost 0, with 12 bases in between. The length of the CDR3 is 15 residues. CDR3: CASSPDPSSYNEQFF. The CDR3 DNA sequence: TGTGCCAGCAGCCCTGACCCCAGCTCCTACAATGAGCAGTTCTTC.

The rearrangement joins TRBV20-1 to TRBJ2-2, with D possibly matching TRBD2 (5 bases). V lost 4 bases, J lost 7 bases, and 16 bases lay in between. The germline gives CDR1 DFQATT, CDR2 SNEGSKA (reference sequence). The length of the CDR3 is 14 residues. The CDR3 bases are TGCAGTGCTAAAGCCGAGGGTCTAATCGGGGAGCTGTTTTTT. As protein: CSAKAEGLIGELFF.